This TCR beta chain is from a study of blood T cell repertoires in COVID-19. On the study more broadly: Samples came from the United States, Italy and Spain, spanning acute and convalescent COVID-19.

Germline values: CDR1 LNHDA, CDR2 SQIVND (reference sequence). Trimming took 9 bases from V and 8 from J; bases not matched to a gene: 18. The CDR3 covers 17 residues. Categorization into cohorts depended on clinical history that participants reported. In the original processing: Nucleated cell counts were estimated from reference gene primer amplification. Method: immunoSEQ multiplex PCR; TCRdb's copy keeps in-frame clones and lacks some. That table is the source of V, J and clone size, and D and trimming were worked out from the DNA. The data hold roughly 260,000 clones, with around 86% observed a single time.

The TCR sequence derives from a young woman who had recovered from COVID-19. The V gene is TRBV19, the J gene TRBJ2-1; 11 nucleotides agree with TRBD1. Specimen: PBMCs or T cells enriched from blood (not recorded which). CDR3 DNA: TGTGCCAGCCAACTAGGGTCTGAGGACAGGGGGCGGGATGAGCAGTTCTTC. This encodes CASQLGSEDRGRDEQFF.